This T cell receptor (beta chain) comes out of a study of T cells after yellow fever vaccination. Universal primer sites and UMIs were introduced during 5'RACE template-switching synthesis of TCR cDNA. MiXCR was run by TCRdb on the 5' RACE reads, yielding one entry per CDR3 protein. The sample carries approximately 300,000 distinct CDR3 sequences, approximately 13% recorded once. The study, taken as a whole, reports: The booster response re-showed most primary clones: around 96% CD4, around 87% CD8. FACS-sorted repertoires might harbor abundant contaminating clonotypes from the bulk population.

Only a few counts were recorded for this clonotype. Its antigen is unknown. This CDR3 is 18 amino acids long. The V and J genes are TRBV1 and TRBJ2-2; TRBD2, the D gene given by the table, was not confirmed from the DNA. TRBV1 is described as a pseudogene. The clonotype comes from a man between 25 and 39 years old who received the YFV17D yellow fever vaccine. This specimen was CD4+ T cells sorted from PBMCs, taken 45 days after the yellow fever booster vaccination. CDR3: CTSSQESSGRANTGELFF. The CDR3 region has the DNA TGCACCAGCAGCCAAGAATCTAGCGGGAGAGCGAACACCGGGGAGCTGTTTTTT.